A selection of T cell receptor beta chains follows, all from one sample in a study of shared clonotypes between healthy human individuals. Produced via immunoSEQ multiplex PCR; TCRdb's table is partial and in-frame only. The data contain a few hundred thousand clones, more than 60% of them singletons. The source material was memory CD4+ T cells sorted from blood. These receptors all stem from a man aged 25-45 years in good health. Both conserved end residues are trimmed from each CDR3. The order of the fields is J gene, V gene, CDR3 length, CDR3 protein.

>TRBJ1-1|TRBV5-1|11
ASSLKGGTEAF
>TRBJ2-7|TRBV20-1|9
SAREDYEQY
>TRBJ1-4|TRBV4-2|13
ASSQQTAEAEKLF
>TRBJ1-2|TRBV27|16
ASRHTRTGARPNYGYT
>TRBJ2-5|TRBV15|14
ATSRGSGRGEETQY
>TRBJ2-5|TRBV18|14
ASSPFRQQHQETQY
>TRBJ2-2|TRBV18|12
ASSPSSETGELF
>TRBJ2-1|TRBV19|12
ASSQGVRYNEQF
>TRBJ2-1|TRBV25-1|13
ASLYGYQAYNEQF
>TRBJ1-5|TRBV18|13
ASSTGGGGNQPQH
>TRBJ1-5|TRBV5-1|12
ASSLEASSQPQH
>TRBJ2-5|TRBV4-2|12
ASSPEVGRETQY
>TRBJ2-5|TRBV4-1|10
ASSHPLETQY
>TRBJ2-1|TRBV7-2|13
ASRLGLAEYNEQF
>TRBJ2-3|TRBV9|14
ASSVGSSGRTDTQY
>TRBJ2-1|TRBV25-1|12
ASSRAGRNNEQF
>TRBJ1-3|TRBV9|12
ASSPGASGNTIY
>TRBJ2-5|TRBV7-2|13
ARSLYARGSYGQY
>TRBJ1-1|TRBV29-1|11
SVERGTNTEAF
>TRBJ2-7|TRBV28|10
ATDSGRYEQY
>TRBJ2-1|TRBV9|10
ASSVVLGEQF
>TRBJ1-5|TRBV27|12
ASSFRGRNQPQH
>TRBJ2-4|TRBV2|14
ASSVTPIGGGNIQY
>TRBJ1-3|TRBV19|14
ASSPGQRISGNTIY
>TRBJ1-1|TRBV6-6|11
ASYVGMNTEAF
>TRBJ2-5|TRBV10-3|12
AINPSTGEETQY
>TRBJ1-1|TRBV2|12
ASAKTGLNTEAF
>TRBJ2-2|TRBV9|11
ASSARESGELF
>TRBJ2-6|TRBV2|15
ASSPRQLLSGANVLT
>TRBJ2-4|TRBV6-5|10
ASTSGFDIQY
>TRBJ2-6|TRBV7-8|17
ASSLGRTGATSGANVLT
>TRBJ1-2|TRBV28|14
ASSPYPPPGTYGYT
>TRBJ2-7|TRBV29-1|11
SVVSTPQSEQY